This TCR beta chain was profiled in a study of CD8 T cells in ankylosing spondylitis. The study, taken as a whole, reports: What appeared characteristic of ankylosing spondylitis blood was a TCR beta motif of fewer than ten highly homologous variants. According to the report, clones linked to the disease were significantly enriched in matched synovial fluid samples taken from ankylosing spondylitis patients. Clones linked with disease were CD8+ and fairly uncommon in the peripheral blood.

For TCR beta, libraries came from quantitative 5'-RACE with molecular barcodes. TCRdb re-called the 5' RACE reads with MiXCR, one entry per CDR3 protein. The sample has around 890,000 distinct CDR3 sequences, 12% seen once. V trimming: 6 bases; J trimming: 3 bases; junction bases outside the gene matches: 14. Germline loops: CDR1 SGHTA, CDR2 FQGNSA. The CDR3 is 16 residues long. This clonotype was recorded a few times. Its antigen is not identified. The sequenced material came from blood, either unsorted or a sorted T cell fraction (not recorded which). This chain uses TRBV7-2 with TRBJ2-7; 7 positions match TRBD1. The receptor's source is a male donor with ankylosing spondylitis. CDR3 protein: CASRLTVDRANYEQYF. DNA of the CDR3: TGTGCCAGCAGACTGACCGTCGACAGGGCCAACTACGAGCAGTACTTC.